This T cell receptor (beta chain) was sequenced for a study of blood T cells in healthy people across ages. Primed by a sample-barcoded 5' primer and a J-beta primer mix, a second PCR proceeded for 7 to 11 cycles. Researchers report that a template-switch adaptor with 12 random nucleotides tagged each cDNA molecule. TCRdb ran MiXCR on the 5' RACE reads and lists one entry per CDR3 protein. Among about 1 million distinct CDR3 sequences listed, approximately 25% were seen once. The V gene's germline CDR1 is LGHNA and CDR2 YSLEER. Between the trimmed V and J ends, which lost 4 bases and 3 bases, there was a span of 16 bases. The length of the CDR3 is 15 residues. This sample was also put to use in a study of T cells of mothers and their children. According to that study: The sample comes from 8 or 9 healthy Caucasian donors: mothers and children. It was observed that no persistent microchimeric T cell clones could be detected.

The V and J genes are TRBV4-3 and TRBJ2-7, with D possibly being TRBD1 (6 bases). The sample consisted of blood. The receptor's source is a girl aged 2-10 years in good health. The CDR3 reads CASSLRQDWVYEQYF. The CDR3 DNA is TGCGCCAGCAGCCTCAGACAGGATTGGGTCTACGAGCAGTACTTC.